This TCR beta chain was identified during a study of shared clonotypes between healthy human individuals. Points on this clone: The antigen remains unidentified.

The junction had 2 bases not matched to a gene; V was cut back by 6 bases and J by 4 bases. The CDR3 length is 12 residues. CDR1 and CDR2 (germline): SGHVS, FQNEAQ. Study-level points and caveats: Non-shared clonotypes showed lower generation probabilities than clonotypes common to all four donors.

The data were produced by immunoSEQ multiplex PCR, yet TCRdb's version contains in-frame clones alone and is incomplete. The repertoire holds around 510,000 clones, with approximately 94% as singletons. V and J are TRBV7-8 and TRBJ2-7, with 8 bases matching TRBD1. Sample: naive CD4+ T cells sorted from blood. Subset described: CD45RA+ positively selected. The TCR originated in a woman between 25 and 40 years old in good health. This CDR3 is CASRGQGYEQYF. DNA of the CDR3: TGTGCCAGCAGAGGACAGGGTTACGAGCAGTACTTC.